This T cell receptor beta chain was sequenced in a study of cytomegalovirus exposure and HLA in healthy donors. About the study: Roughly 180 million T cells yielded some 100 million unique TCR beta sequences, as an earlier analysis found.

PCR was performed using 60 Vbeta and 13 Jbeta primers. The data were produced by immunoSEQ multiplex PCR, yet TCRdb's version contains in-frame clones alone and is incomplete. The sample carries approximately 190,000 clones, 75% to 80% recorded once. V shed 6 bases, J shed 2 bases, and the junction held 2 bases outside the gene matches. The CDR3 runs to 15 residues. Germline CDR1 MNHEY, CDR2 SVGAGI. General study points: Rates of TCR association differed by HLA locus in a later analysis, with DRB1 highest and HLA-C lowest. V- and J-gene trimming of TCR beta was linked (in a later analysis) to a missense DCLRE1C variant. Reportedly, HLA-A and HLA-B alleles of most subjects were accurately predicted from TCR beta.

In the case of this clone: Its antigen is unidentified.

The TCR originated in a woman in her thirties in good health and CMV-seropositive. Sequencing was carried out using PBMCs. The chain is built from TRBV6-5 and TRBJ2-1; TRBD2 agrees at 12 bases. CDR3 region: CASSRTSGAYNEQFF. The CDR3 DNA sequence: TGTGCCAGCAGCCGGACTAGCGGGGCCTACAATGAGCAGTTCTTC.